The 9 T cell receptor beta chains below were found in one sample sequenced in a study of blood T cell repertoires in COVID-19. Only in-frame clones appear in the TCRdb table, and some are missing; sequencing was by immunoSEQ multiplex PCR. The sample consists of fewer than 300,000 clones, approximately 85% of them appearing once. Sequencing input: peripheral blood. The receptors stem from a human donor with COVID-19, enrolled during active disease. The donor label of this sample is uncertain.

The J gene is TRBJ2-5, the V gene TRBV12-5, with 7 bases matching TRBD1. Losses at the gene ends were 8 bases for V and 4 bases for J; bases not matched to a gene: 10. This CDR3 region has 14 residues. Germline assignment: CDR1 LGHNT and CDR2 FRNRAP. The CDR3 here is CASSRSTGTETQYF. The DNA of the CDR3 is TGTGCTAGTTCACGTTCGACAGGGACAGAGACCCAGTACTTC.

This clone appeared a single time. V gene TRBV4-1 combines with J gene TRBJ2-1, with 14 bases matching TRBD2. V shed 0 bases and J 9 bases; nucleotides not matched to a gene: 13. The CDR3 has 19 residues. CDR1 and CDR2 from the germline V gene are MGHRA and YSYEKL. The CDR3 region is CASSQDVSMGLAGASEQFF. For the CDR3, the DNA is TGCGCCAGCAGCCAAGATGTTTCGATGGGACTAGCGGGAGCCAGTGAGCAGTTCTTC.

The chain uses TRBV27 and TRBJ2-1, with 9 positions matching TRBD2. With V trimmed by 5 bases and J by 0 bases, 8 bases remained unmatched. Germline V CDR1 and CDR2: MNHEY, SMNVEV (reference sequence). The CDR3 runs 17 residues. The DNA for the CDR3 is TGTGCCAGCAGTCCGTTAGCGGGGGCTTTCTCCTACAATGAGCAGTTCTTC. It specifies CASSPLAGAFSYNEQFF.

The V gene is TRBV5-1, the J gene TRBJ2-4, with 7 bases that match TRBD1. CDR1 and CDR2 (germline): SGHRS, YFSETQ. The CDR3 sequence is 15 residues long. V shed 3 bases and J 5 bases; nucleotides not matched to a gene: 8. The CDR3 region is CASSSTPGTENIQYF. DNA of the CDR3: TGCGCCAGCAGCTCGACTCCCGGGACAGAAAACATTCAGTACTTC.

Here the CDR3 reads CASSLQGSRNEQFF. CDR3 DNA: TGCGCCAGCAGCCTACAGGGGTCCAGAAATGAGCAGTTCTTC. This chain links TRBV4-1 with TRBJ2-1; 7 bases fit TRBD1. Trimming removed 4 bases from V and 7 bases from J; junction bases left unmatched: 7. In germline, CDR1 is MGHRA, CDR2 YSYEKL. The CDR3 has 14 residues.

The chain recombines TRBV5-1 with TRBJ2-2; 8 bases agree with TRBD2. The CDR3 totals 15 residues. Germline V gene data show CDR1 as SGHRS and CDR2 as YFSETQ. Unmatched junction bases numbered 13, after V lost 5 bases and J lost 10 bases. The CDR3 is CASSPGGGPGEELFF. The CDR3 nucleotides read TGCGCCAGCAGTCCGGGAGGGGGGCCTGGGGAGGAGCTGTTTTTT.

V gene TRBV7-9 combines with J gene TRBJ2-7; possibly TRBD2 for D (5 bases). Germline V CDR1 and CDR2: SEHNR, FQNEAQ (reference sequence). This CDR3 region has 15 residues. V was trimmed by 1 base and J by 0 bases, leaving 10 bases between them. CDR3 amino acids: CASSLVTGSSYEQYF. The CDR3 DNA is TGTGCCAGCAGCTTAGTGACGGGATCCTCCTACGAGCAGTACTTC. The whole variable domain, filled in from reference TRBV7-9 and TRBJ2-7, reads DTGVSQNPRHKITKRGQNVTFRCDPISEHNRLYWYRQTLGQGPEFLTYFQNEAQLEKSRLLSDRFSAERPKGSFSTLEIQRTEQGDSAMYLCASSLVTGSSYEQYFGPGTRLTVT.

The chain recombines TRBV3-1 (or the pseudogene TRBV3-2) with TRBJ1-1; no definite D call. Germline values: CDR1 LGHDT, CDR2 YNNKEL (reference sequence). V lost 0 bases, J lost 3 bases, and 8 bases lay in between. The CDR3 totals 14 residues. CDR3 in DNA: TGTGCCAGCAGCCAAGAGGGGAGGGACACTGAAGCTTTCTTT. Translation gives CASSQEGRDTEAFF.

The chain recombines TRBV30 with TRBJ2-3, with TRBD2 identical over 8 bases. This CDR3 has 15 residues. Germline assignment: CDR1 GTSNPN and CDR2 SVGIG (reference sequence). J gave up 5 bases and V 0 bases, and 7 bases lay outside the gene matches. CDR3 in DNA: TGTGCCTGGAGTGTCCGGAGCGGGAGTGGAGATACGCAGTATTTT. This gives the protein CAWSVRSGSGDTQYF. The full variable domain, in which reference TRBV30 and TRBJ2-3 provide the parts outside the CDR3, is SQTIHQWPATLVQPVGSPLSLECTVEGTSNPNLYWYRQAAGRGLQLLFYSVGIGQISSEVPQNLSASRPQDRQFILSSKKLLLSDSGFYLCAWSVRSGSGDTQYFGPGTRLTVL.